The source of this T cell receptor (beta chain) is a study of cytomegalovirus exposure and HLA in healthy donors. Per germline, CDR1 SGHRS and CDR2 YFSETQ. With V trimmed by 4 bases and J by 0 bases, 6 bases remained unmatched. CDR3 size: 15 residues. In the PCR, 60 Vbeta and 13 Jbeta primers were used. The data were produced by immunoSEQ multiplex PCR, yet TCRdb's version contains in-frame clones alone and is incomplete. This repertoire shows approximately 100,000 clones, more than 80% found once; its top ten account for about 4.3%. The chain has TRBV5-1 and TRBJ2-7; 8 nucleotides agree with TRBD1. This receptor was identified in a man aged 30 to 45 in good health and CMV-seronegative. Sample: PBMCs. Written as DNA, the CDR3 is TGCGCCAGCAGCCCTAGGACAGGGAGCTCCTACGAGCAGTACTTC. Translated: CASSPRTGSSYEQYF.